The source of this T cell receptor (beta chain) is a study of T cell responses to AZD1222 COVID-19 vaccine. Whole-study findings and limits: Baseline seropositives among AZD1222 recipients totaled only five or six. Among the donors, most were white British and more were female, and clonal diversity was possibly underestimated. Spike-wide coverage was observed for vaccine-associated CD4 TCRs, with dominant responses at 160-218 and 743-854.

Comments on this clone: Its antigen remains unidentified.

Repertoires were generated with immunoSEQ multiplex PCR, while TCRdb's copy carries only in-frame clones and drops some. The repertoire consists of about 180,000 clones, with around 94% occurring once and the leading ten covering around 1.5%. The CDR3 has 15 amino acids. The ends were cut back, 6 bases at V and 4 bases at J, with 16 bases in the middle. Looked up from germline, CDR1 is SNHLY and CDR2 is FYNNEI. The sample was peripheral blood, taken 28 days after the second AZD1222 dose. V gene TRBV2 combines with J gene TRBJ1-5, with TRBD1 as a possible D gene (6 bases). The TCR comes from an adult who received the AZD1222 COVID-19 vaccine. CDR3 in amino acids: CASSAQGTGNQPQHF. DNA for the CDR3: TGTGCCAGCAGCGCACAGGGAACTGGGAATCAGCCCCAGCATTTT.